This entry lists 2 T cell receptor beta chains sequenced from one sample in a study of patients and donors after allogeneic stem cell transplantation. TCRdb reprocessed the RT-PCR reads with MiXCR, giving one entry per CDR3 protein. The repertoire holds about 57,000 distinct CDR3 sequences, with about an eighth as singletons. Material for sequencing was blood, either unsorted or a sorted T cell fraction (not recorded which). These receptors were collected from a human donor who was either an allogeneic HSCT recipient or a stem cell or donor lymphocyte infusion donor (not recorded which). It is not recorded whose cells these are; they may come from a transplant donor.

This clonotype has a handful of counts. V usage is TRBV19 and J usage is TRBJ2-7, with D tentatively TRBD1 (6 bases). Germline CDR1 LNHDA, CDR2 SQIVND (reference sequence). V was cut by 7 bases and J by 0 bases, with 16 bases left in between. The CDR3 length is 15 residues. The CDR3 region has the DNA TGTGCCAGTACCACGACAGGCGCCCTCTCCTACGAGCAGTACTTC. It specifies CASTTTGALSYEQYF.

In its sample, this clonotype was seen many times. The chain links TRBV6-6 to TRBJ1-3, with TRBD1 matching over 9 bases. Germline V gene data show CDR1 as MNHNY and CDR2 as SVGAGI (reference sequence). The CDR3 is made up of 15 amino acids. V gave up 2 bases and J gave up 7 bases; unmatched junction bases: 6. CDR3 coding DNA: TGTGCCAGCAGTTACGGAGCGGGACAGGGCAACACCATATATTTT. This translates into CASSYGAGQGNTIYF.